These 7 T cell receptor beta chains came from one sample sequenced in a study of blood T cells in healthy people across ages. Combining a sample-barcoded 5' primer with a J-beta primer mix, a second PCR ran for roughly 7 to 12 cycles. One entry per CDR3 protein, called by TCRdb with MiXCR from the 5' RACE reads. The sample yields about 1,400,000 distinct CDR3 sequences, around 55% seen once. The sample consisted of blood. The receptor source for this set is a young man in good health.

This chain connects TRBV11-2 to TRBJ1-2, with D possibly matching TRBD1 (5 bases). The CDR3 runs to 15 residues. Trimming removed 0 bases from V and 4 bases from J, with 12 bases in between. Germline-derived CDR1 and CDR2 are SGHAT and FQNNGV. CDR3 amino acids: CASSLDTSGPYGYTF. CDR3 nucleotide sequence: TGTGCCAGCAGCTTAGATACGTCAGGGCCCTATGGCTACACCTTC.

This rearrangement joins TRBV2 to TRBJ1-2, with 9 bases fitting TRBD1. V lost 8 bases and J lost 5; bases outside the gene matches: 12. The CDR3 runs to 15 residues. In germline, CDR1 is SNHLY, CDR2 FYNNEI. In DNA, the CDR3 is TGTGCCAGCGTGTTACAGGGGGCTTCGCTATATGGCTACACCTTC. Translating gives CASVLQGASLYGYTF.

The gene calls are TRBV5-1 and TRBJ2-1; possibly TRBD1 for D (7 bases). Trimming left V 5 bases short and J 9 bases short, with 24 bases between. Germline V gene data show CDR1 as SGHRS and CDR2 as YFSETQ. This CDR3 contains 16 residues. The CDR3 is CASSRRDSLTGGEQFF. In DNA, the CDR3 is TGCGCCAGCAGTAGAAGGGACAGCTTGACCGGGGGTGAGCAGTTCTTC.

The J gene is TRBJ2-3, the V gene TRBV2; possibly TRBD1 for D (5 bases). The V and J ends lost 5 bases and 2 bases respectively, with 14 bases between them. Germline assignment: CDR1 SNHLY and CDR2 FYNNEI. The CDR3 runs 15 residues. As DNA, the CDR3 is TGTGCCAGCAGTCTGACAGAGATTCACACAGATACGCAGTATTTT. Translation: CASSLTEIHTDTQYF. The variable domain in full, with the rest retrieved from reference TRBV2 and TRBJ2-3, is EPEVTQTPSHQVTQMGQEVILRCVPISNHLYFYWYRQILGQKVEFLVSFYNNEISEKSEIFDDQFSVERPDGSNFTLKIRSTKLEDSAMYFCASSLTEIHTDTQYFGPGTRLTVL.

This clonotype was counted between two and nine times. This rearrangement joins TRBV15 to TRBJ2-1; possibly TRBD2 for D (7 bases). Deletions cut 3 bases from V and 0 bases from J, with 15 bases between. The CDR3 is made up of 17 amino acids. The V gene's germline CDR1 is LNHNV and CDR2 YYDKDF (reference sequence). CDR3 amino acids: CATSRTHREGSYNEQFF. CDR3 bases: TGTGCCACCAGCAGGACTCACAGGGAGGGCTCCTACAATGAGCAGTTCTTC.

CDR3: CSARERGAGEQYF. The DNA for the CDR3 is TGCAGTGCTAGAGAGCGGGGGGCGGGCGAGCAGTACTTC. The chain links TRBV20-1 to TRBJ2-7; TRBD2 aligns across 8 bases. The germline V gene has CDR1 DFQATT and CDR2 SNEGSKA (reference sequence). The CDR3 extends over 13 amino acids. V was pared by 0 bases and J by 6 bases, with 4 bases of the junction left unmatched.

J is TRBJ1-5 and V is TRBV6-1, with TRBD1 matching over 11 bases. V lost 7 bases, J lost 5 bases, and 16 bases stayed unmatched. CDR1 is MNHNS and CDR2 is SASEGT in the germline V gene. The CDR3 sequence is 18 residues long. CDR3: CASKIRPGQGASYQPQHF. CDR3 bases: TGTGCCAGCAAGATAAGACCCGGACAGGGGGCCTCGTATCAGCCCCAGCATTTT.